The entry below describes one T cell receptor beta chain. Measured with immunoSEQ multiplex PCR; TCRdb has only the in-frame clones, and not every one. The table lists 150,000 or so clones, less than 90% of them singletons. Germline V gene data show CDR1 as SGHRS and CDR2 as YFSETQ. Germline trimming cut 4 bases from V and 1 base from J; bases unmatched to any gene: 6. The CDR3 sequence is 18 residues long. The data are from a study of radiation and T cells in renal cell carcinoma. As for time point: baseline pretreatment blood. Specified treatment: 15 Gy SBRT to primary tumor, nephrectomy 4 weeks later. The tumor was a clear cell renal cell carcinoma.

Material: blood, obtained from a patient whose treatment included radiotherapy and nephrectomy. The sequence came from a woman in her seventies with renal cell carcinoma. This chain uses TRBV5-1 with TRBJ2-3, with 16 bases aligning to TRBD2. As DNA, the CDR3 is TGCGCCAGCAGCCCGGGACTAGCGGGGGGGCGTGGCACAGATACGCAGTATTTT. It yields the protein CASSPGLAGGRGTDTQYF.